This T cell receptor beta chain was captured in a study of cytomegalovirus exposure and HLA in healthy donors. With respect to this clone: What it binds is not known.

This PCR relied on a set of 60 Vbeta primers and 13 Jbeta primers. Libraries were prepared by immunoSEQ multiplex PCR; TCRdb keeps only in-frame clonotypes and omits some of them. In the table there are approximately 130,000 clones, 70% to 85% of which are singletons. V lost 6 bases to trimming and J lost 5 bases; unmatched junction nucleotides: 11. Germline V gene sequence: CDR1 SGHTA, CDR2 FQGNSA. There are 16 residues in the CDR3. Study conclusions and caveats: Cytomegalovirus-associated status was assigned to approximately 160 TCR beta chains. Most TCR sequences showed up rarely, but some public TCRs showed up in many donors. Relative to the approximately 630-donor mean, N-insertions were reportedly fewer in an Asian-associated ancestry cluster in a later analysis.

Sequenced sample: PBMCs. The chain is built from TRBV7-2 and TRBJ2-1; TRBD1 matches 9 bases. This clonotype was obtained from a boy younger than 10 in good health and CMV-seronegative. The CDR3 bases are TGTGCCAGCAGTCTCCCCGGGACAGGGTTGAACAATGAGCAGTTCTTC. Protein product: CASSLPGTGLNNEQFF.